This entry is about one T cell receptor (beta chain). Its matching antigen is unknown. The study enrolled healthy HIV-negative adults without recent acute infections or vaccinations as donors. This entry is derived from a study of shared clonotypes between healthy human individuals. Study at large: Researchers drew samples from a couple of women and a few men aged 18 to 49. Three plates were used per donor for CD4 naive, three for CD4 memory, two for CD8 naive and one for CD8 memory. Overall study findings and caveats: Memory subsets generally showed lower estimated richness than naive subsets.

Clones were read by immunoSEQ multiplex PCR, and TCRdb kept only the in-frame ones, dropping some. Among approximately 2.5 million clones, more than 85% were seen once, and the ten largest hold 0.36%. V dropped 1 base and J dropped 7 bases, with 20 bases sitting between them. Germline V lookup: CDR1 MNHNS, CDR2 SASEGT. The CDR3 runs to 16 residues. The chain carries TRBV6-1 and TRBJ2-7; D remains ambiguous. Sequenced sample: naive CD4+ T cells from PBMCs. Subset given: CD45RA+ positively selected. The sequence was collected from a man between 18 and 35 years old in good health. Some clones in this sample may be carry-over from other donors' samples. The chain's CDR3 is CASSEDPGWGNVEQYF. For the CDR3, the DNA is TGTGCCAGCAGTGAAGATCCAGGTTGGGGAAATGTGGAGCAGTACTTC.